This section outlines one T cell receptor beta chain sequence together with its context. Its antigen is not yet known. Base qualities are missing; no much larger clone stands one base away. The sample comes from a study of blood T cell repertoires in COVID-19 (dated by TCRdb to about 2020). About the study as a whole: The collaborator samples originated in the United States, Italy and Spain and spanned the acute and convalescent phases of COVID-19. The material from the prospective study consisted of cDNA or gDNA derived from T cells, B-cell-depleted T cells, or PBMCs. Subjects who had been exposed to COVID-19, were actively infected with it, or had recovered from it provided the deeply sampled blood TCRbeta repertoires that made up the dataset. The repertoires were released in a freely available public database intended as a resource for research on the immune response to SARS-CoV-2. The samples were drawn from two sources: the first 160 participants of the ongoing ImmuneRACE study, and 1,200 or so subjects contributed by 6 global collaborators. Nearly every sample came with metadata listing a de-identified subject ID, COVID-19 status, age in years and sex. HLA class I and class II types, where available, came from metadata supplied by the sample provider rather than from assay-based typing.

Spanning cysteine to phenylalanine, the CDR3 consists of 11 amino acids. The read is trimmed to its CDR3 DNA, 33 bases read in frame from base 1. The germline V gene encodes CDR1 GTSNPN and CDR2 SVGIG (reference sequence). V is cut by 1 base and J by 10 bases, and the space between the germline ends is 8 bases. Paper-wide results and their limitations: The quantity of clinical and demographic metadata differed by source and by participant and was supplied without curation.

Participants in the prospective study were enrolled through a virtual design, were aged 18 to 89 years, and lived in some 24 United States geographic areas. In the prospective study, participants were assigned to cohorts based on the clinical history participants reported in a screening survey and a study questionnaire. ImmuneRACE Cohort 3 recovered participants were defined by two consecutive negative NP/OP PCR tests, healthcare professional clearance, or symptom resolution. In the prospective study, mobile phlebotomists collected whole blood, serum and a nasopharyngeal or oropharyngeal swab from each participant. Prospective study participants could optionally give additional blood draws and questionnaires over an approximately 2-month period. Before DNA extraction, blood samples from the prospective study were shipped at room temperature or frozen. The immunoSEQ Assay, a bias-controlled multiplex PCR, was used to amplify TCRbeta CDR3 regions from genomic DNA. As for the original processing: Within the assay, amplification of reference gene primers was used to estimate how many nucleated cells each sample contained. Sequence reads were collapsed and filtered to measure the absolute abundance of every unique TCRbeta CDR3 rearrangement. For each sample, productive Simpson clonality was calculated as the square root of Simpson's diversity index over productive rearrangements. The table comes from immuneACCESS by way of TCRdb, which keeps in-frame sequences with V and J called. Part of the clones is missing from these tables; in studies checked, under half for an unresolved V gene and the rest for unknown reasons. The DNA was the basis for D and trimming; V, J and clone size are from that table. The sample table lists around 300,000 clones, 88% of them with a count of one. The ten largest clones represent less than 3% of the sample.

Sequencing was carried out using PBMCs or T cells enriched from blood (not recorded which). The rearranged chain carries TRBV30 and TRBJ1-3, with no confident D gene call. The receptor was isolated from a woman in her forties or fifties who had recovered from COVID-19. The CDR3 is CAWSGANTIYF. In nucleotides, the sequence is TGTGCCTGGAGTGGGGCCAATACCATATATTTT.